This T cell receptor beta chain stems from a study of response to subunit inactivated influenza vaccine. CDR3 size: 14 residues. Trimming shortened V by 7 bases and J by 9 bases, and 19 bases separated the two germline ends. TCRdb passed the RT-PCR reads through MiXCR, listing each CDR3 protein once. The sample has roughly 780,000 distinct CDR3 sequences, 18% seen once. Findings and limits, study-wide: The authors suggested that few new T cells are recruited per seasonal influenza vaccination.

This clonotype was observed a handful of times. The target antigen is unknown. This sequence joins TRBV12-3 or TRBV12-4 and TRBJ2-1, with D tentatively TRBD1 (6 bases). The sequence derives from a man aged 50 to 59 who received an inactivated influenza vaccine. The source material was PBMCs from blood, sampled roughly 5 days after vaccination. This CDR3 is CASTTTGLSGEQFF. DNA of the CDR3: TGTGCCAGCACCACCACAGGGCTAAGCGGTGAGCAGTTCTTC.